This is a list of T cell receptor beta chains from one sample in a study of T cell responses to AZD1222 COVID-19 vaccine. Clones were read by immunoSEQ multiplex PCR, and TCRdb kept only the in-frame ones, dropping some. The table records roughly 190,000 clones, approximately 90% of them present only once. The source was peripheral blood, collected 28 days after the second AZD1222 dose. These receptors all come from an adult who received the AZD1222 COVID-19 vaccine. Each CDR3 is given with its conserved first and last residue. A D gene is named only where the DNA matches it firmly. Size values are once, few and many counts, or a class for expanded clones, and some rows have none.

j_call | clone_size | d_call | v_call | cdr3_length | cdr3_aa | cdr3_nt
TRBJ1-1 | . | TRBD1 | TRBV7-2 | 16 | CASSLAVNRGGPEAFF | TGTGCCAGCAGCTTAGCGGTCAACAGGGGGGGACCTGAAGCTTTCTTT
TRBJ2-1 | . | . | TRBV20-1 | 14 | CSASLQGRRDEQFF | TGCAGTGCTAGTTTACAGGGAAGGCGGGATGAGCAGTTCTTC
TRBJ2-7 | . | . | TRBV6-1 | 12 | CASSDTFGEQYF | TGTGCCAGCAGTGACACCTTCGGCGAGCAGTACTTC
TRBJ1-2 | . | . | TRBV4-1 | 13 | CASSQDREGGYTF | TGCGCCAGCAGCCAAGATCGGGAGGGGGGCTACACCTTC
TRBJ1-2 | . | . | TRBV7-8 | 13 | CASSKGAGAGYTF | TGTGCCAGCAGCAAAGGGGCAGGGGCTGGCTACACCTTC
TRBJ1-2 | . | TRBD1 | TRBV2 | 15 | CASSEFRDRTYGYTF | TGTGCCAGCAGTGAATTTCGGGACAGAACATATGGCTACACCTTC
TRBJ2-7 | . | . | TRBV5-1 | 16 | CASSSQLRGGAYEQYF | TGCGCCAGCAGCTCTCAACTCAGGGGGGGCGCCTACGAGCAGTACTTC
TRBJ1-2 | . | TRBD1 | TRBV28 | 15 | CASSPATGGNYGYTF | TGTGCCAGCAGTCCAGCGACAGGGGGGAACTATGGCTACACCTTC
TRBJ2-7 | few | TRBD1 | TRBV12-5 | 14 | CASGFDRGPYEQYF | TGTGCTAGTGGTTTCGACAGGGGACCCTACGAGCAGTACTTC
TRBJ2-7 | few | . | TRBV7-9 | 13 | CASSLNTIYEQYF | TGTGCCAGCAGCTTAAACACCATCTACGAGCAGTACTTC
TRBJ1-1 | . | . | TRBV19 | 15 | CASTSPRGRNAEAFF | TGTGCCAGTACCTCTCCTAGGGGACGGAACGCTGAAGCTTTCTTT
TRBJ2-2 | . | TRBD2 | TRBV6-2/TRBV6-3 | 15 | CASSPGLENTGELFF | TGTGCCAGCAGCCCGGGACTAGAGAACACCGGGGAGCTGTTTTTT
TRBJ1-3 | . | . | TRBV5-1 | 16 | CASSPTPGGWGNTIYF | TGCGCCAGCAGCCCCACCCCCGGAGGATGGGGAAACACCATATATTTT
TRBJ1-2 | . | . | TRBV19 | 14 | CASSPQTGTWTYTF | TGTGCCAGTAGTCCACAGACCGGGACGTGGACCTACACCTTC
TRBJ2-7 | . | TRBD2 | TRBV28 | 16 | CASRAYLAGSSYEQYF | TGTGCCAGCAGAGCCTACCTAGCGGGTAGCTCCTACGAGCAGTACTTC
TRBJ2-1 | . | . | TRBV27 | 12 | CASSLWGNEQFF | TGTGCCAGCAGTTTATGGGGAAATGAGCAGTTCTTC
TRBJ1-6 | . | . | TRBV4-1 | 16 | CASSQDAGSYNSPLHF | TGCGCCAGCAGCCAAGATGCGGGATCTTATAATTCACCCCTCCACTTT
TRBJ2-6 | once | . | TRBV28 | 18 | CASSRISGGGSGANVLTF | TGTGCCAGCAGTCGGATTAGTGGGGGTGGCTCTGGGGCCAACGTCCTGACTTTC
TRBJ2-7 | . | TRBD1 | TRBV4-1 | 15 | CASSQPGTGRREQYF | TGCGCCAGCAGCCAACCCGGGACAGGGAGGCGCGAGCAGTACTTC
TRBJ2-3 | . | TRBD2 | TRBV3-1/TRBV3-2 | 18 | CASRSSGGGRAAPDTQYF | TGTGCCAGCAGGTCCAGCGGTGGCGGGAGGGCCGCCCCAGATACGCAGTATTTT
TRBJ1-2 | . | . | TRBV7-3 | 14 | CASSPAGSSDGYTF | TGTGCCAGCAGCCCCGCGGGCAGCTCGGATGGCTACACCTTC
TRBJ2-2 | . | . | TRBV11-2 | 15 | CASSLWDPETGELFF | TGTGCCAGCAGCTTATGGGACCCGGAGACCGGGGAGCTGTTTTTT
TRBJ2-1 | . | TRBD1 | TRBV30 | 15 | CAWIRRDRAPNEQFF | TGTGCCTGGATTAGGCGGGACAGGGCCCCCAATGAGCAGTTCTTC
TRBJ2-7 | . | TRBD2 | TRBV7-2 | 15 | CASSPNGGEFYEQYF | TGTGCCAGCAGCCCTAATGGGGGGGAATTCTACGAGCAGTACTTC
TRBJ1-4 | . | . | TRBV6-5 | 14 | CASSYTRRNEKLFF | TGTGCCAGCAGTTACACCCGGCGAAATGAAAAACTGTTTTTT
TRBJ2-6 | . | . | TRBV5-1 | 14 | CASSQGSGANVLTF | TGCGCCAGCAGCCAGGGATCTGGGGCCAACGTCCTGACTTTC
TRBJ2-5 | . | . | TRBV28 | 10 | CAGGGETQYF | TGTGCCGGGGGAGGAGAGACCCAGTACTTC
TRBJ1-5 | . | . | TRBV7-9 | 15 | CASSLGGRGNQPQHF | TGTGCCAGCAGCCTAGGGGGTAGAGGCAATCAGCCCCAGCATTTT